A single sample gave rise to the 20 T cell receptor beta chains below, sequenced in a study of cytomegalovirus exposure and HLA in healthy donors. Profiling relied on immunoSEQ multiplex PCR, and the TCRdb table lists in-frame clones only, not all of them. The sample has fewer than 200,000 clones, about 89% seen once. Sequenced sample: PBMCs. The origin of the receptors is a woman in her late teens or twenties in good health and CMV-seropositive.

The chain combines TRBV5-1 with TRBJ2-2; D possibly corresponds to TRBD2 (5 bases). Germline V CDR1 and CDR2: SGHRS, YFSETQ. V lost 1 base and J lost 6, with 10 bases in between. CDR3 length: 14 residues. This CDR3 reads CASSLPSSSGELFF. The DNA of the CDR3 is TGCGCCAGCAGCTTGCCTAGCAGCTCCGGGGAGCTGTTTTTT.

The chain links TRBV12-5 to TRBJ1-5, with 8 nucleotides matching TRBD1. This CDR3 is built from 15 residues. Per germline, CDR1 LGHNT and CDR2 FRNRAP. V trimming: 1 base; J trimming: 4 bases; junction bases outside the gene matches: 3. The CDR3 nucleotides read TGTGCTAGTGGTTTGGGACAGGGGACGAATCAGCCCCAGCATTTT. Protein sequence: CASGLGQGTNQPQHF.

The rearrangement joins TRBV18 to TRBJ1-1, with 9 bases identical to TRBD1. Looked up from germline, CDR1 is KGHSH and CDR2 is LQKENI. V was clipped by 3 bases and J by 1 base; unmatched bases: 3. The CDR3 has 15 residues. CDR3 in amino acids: CASSPRGQGNTEAFF. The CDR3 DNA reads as TGTGCCAGCTCACCCAGGGGACAGGGGAACACTGAAGCTTTCTTT.

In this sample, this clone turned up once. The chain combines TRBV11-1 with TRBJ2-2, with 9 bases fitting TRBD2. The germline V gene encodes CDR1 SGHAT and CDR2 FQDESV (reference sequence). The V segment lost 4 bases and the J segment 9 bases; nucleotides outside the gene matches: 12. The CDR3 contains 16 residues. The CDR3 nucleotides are TGTGCCAGCAGCTCAGGCCCGGCGGGAGGGGGTCGGGAGCTGTTTTTT. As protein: CASSSGPAGGGRELFF.

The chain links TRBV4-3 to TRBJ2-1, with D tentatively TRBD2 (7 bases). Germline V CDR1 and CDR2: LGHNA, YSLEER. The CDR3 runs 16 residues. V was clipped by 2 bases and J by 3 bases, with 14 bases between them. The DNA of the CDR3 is TGCGCCAGCAGCCAATCACGGGGGGCGATCTACAATGAGCAGTTCTTC. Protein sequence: CASSQSRGAIYNEQFF.

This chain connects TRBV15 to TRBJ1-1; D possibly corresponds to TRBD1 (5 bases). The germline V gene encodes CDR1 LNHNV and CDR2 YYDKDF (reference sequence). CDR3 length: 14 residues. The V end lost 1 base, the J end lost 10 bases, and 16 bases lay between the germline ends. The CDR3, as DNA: TGTGCCACCAGCAGAGGGGGCCTTGGCCCTGGAGCTTTCTTT. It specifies CATSRGGLGPGAFF.

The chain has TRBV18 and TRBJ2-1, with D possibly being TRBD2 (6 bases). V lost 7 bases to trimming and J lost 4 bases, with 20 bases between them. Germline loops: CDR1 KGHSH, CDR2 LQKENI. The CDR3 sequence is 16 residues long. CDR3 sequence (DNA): TGTGCCAGCTTCCGAGATCGGCTAGCGCATTACAATGAGCAGTTCTTC. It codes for CASFRDRLAHYNEQFF.

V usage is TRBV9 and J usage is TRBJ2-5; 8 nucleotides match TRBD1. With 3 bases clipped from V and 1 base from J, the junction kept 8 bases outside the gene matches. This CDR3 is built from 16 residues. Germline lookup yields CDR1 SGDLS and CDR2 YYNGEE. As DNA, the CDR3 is TGTGCCAGCAGCGCCCGACAGGGGACGACCCAAGAGACCCAGTACTTC. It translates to CASSARQGTTQETQYF.

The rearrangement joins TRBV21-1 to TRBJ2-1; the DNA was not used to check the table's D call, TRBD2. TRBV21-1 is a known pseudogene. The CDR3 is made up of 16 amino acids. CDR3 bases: TGTGCCAGCAGCGAGATTCTAGCAGCTGGGTACAATGAGCAGTTCTTC. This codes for CASSEILAAGYNEQFF.

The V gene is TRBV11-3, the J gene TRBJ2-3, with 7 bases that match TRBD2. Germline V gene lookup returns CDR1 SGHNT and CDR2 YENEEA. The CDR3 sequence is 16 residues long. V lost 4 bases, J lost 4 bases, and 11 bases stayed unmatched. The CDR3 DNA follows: TGTGCCAGCAGCTCCGGCCGGGGACTACCCCCAGATACGCAGTATTTT. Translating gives CASSSGRGLPPDTQYF.

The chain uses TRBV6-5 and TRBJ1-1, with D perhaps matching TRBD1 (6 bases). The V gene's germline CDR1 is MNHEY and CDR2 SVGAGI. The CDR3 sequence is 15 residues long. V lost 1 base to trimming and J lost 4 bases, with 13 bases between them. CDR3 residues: CASSYLGRGSTEAFF. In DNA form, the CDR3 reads TGTGCCAGCAGTTACTTGGGCAGGGGATCCACTGAAGCTTTCTTT.

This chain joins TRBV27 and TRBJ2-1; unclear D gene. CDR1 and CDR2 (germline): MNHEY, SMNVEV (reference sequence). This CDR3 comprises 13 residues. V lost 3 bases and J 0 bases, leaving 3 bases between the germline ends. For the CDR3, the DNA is TGTGCCAGCAGTTTCAGCTCCTACAATGAGCAGTTCTTC. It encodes CASSFSSYNEQFF.

In DNA, the CDR3 is TGTGCCAGCAGCCTCATATCAGGAGGCTACACCTTC. This gives the protein CASSLISGGYTF. The chain joins TRBV7-9 to TRBJ1-2; the D is unclear. Germline assignment: CDR1 SEHNR and CDR2 FQNEAQ (reference sequence). The CDR3 consists of 12 residues. Trimming stripped 5 bases from V and 8 bases from J, with 12 bases between.

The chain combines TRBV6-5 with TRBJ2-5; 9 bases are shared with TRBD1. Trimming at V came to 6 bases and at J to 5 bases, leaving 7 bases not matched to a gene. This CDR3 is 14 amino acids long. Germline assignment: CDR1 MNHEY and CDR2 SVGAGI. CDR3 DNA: TGTGCCAGCAGCCCCGGGACAGGGTCCGAGACCCAGTACTTC. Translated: CASSPGTGSETQYF.

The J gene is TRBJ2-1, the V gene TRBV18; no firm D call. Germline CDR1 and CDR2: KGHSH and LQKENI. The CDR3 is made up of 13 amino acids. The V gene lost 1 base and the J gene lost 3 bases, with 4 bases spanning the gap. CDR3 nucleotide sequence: TGTGCCAGCTCACCACGACTCTACAATGAGCAGTTCTTC. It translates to CASSPRLYNEQFF.

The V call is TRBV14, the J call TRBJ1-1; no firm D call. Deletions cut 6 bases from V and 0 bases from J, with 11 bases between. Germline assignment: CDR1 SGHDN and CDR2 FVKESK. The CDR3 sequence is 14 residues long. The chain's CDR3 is CASSQTLMNTEAFF. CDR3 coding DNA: TGTGCCAGCAGTCAGACACTCATGAACACTGAAGCTTTCTTT.

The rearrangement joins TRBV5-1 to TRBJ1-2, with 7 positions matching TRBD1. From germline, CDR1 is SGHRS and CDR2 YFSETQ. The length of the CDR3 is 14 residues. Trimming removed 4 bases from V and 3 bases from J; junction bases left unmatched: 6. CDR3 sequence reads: CASSLLTGDYGYTF. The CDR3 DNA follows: TGCGCCAGCAGCCTCCTAACAGGGGACTATGGCTACACCTTC.

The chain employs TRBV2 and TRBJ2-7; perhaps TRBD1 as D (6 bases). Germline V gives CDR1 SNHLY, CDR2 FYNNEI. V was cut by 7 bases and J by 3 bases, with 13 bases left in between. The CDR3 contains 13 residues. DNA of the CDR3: TGTGCCAGCATGAGACAGGATTTCTACGAGCAGTACTTC. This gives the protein CASMRQDFYEQYF. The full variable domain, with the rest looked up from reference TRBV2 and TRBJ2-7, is EPEVTQTPSHQVTQMGQEVILRCVPISNHLYFYWYRQILGQKVEFLVSFYNNEISEKSEIFDDQFSVERPDGSNFTLKIRSTKLEDSAMYFCASMRQDFYEQYFGPGTRLTVT.

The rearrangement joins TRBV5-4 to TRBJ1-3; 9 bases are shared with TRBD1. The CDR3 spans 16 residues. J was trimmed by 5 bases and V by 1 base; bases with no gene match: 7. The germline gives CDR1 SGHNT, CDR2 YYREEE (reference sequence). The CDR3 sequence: CASSLTPTGGRNTIYF. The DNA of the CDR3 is TGTGCCAGCAGCTTGACACCGACAGGGGGTAGAAACACCATATATTTT.

The CDR3 nucleotides are TGTGCCAGCAGCTTATCGTCGGGAGCGGAGACCCAGTACTTC. As protein: CASSLSSGAETQYF. J is TRBJ2-5 and V is TRBV7-6; D possibly corresponds to TRBD2 (6 bases). The germline gives CDR1 SGHVS, CDR2 FNYEAQ. Between the trimmed V and J ends, which lost 2 bases and 5 bases, there was a span of 12 bases. The CDR3 loop spans 14 amino acids.